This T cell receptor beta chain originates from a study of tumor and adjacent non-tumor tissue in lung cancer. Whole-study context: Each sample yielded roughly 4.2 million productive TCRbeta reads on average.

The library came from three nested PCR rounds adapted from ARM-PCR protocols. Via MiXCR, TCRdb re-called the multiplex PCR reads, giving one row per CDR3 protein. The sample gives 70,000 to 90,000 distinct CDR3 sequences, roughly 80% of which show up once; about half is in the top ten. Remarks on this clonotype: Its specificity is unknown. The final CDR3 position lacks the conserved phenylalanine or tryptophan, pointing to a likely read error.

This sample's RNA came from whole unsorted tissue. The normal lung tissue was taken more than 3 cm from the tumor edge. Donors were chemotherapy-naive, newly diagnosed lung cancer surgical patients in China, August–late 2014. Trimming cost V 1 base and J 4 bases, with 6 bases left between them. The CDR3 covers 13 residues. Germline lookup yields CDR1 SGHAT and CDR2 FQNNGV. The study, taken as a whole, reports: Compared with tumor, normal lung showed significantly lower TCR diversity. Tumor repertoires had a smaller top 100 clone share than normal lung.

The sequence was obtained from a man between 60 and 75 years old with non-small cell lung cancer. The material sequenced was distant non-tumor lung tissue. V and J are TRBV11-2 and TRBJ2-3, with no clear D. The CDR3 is CASSLGEPDTQYL. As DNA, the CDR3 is TGTGCCAGCAGCTTAGGAGAGCCAGATACGCAGTATCTT.